These 6 T cell receptor beta chains share one sample of origin, sequenced in a study of T-cell memory formation after mild COVID-19. TCRdb re-called the 5' RACE reads with MiXCR, one entry per CDR3 protein. The repertoire holds hundreds of thousands of distinct CDR3 sequences, with about a sixth as singletons. Material: PBMCs or a T cell subset sorted from them (not recorded which). These receptors came from a man aged 18 to 29 who had mild COVID-19 (a few samples of this study predate the infection). Cell type and time point are not known.

This CDR3 is CASSLGEIADTQYF. The CDR3 bases are TGCGCCAGCAGCTTGGGGGAGATTGCAGATACGCAGTATTTT. The chain recombines TRBV5-1 with TRBJ2-3; possible D gene TRBD2, 5 bases. With 0 bases removed from V and 4 bases from J, the gap between germline ends came to 9 bases. The germline V gene has CDR1 SGHRS and CDR2 YFSETQ. The CDR3 consists of 14 residues.

This clonotype was observed a handful of times. J is TRBJ2-3 and V is TRBV29-1; tentative D call: TRBD1 (5 bases). The V gene's germline CDR1 is SQVTM and CDR2 ANQGSEA. V was pared by 4 bases and J by 1 base, with 9 bases between. The CDR3 spans 13 residues. The CDR3 region has the DNA TGCAGCGTTGGGTTACAGGGCACAGATACGCAGTATTTT. Its protein is CSVGLQGTDTQYF.

The chain couples TRBV6-5 to TRBJ2-6, with D tentatively TRBD2 (5 bases). The CDR3 is 16 amino acids. Trimming took 10 bases from V and 0 from J, leaving 16 bases between them. Germline loops: CDR1 MNHEY, CDR2 SVGAGI. The CDR3 is CATRPLRDSGANVLTF. The CDR3 DNA reads TGTGCCACCCGGCCTCTTCGGGACTCTGGGGCCAACGTCCTGACTTTC.

CDR3 sequence reads: CASSADTGALGDTQYF. Here the CDR3 DNA reads TGCGCCAGCAGTGCAGACACCGGGGCCCTGGGAGATACGCAGTATTTT. The chain joins TRBV10-1 to TRBJ2-3; D may match TRBD1 or TRBD2 (5 bases each). Germline V gene sequence: CDR1 WNHNN, CDR2 SYGVQD (reference sequence). This CDR3 contains 16 residues. V lost 4 bases to trimming and J lost 5 bases, with 19 bases between them.

This clonotype has at least ten counts. This chain joins TRBV18 and TRBJ1-1, with 8 bases fitting TRBD1. The junction had 0 bases not matched to a gene; V was cut back by 3 bases and J by 0 bases. Germline CDR1 KGHSH, CDR2 LQKENI. The CDR3 is 14 residues long. The CDR3 nucleotides read TGTGCCAGCTCACCGGACAGGGTGAACACTGAAGCTTTCTTT. Encoded protein: CASSPDRVNTEAFF. Filled out from reference TRBV18 and TRBJ1-1, the complete variable domain reads NAGVMQNPRHLVRRRGQEARLRCSPMKGHSHVYWYRQLPEEGLKFMVYLQKENIIDESGMPKERFSAEFPKEGPSILRIQQVVRGDSAAYFCASSPDRVNTEAFFGQGTRLTVV.

The chain joins TRBV5-1 to TRBJ2-5; D tentatively reads TRBD1 or TRBD2 (5 bases each). Germline V lookup: CDR1 SGHRS, CDR2 YFSETQ. This CDR3 spans 14 amino acids. The V end lost 4 bases, the J end lost 5 bases, and 15 bases lay between the germline ends. CDR3 bases: TGCGCCAGCAGCCTTGGGGACGGGTTCGAGACCCAGTACTTC. Protein sequence: CASSLGDGFETQYF.